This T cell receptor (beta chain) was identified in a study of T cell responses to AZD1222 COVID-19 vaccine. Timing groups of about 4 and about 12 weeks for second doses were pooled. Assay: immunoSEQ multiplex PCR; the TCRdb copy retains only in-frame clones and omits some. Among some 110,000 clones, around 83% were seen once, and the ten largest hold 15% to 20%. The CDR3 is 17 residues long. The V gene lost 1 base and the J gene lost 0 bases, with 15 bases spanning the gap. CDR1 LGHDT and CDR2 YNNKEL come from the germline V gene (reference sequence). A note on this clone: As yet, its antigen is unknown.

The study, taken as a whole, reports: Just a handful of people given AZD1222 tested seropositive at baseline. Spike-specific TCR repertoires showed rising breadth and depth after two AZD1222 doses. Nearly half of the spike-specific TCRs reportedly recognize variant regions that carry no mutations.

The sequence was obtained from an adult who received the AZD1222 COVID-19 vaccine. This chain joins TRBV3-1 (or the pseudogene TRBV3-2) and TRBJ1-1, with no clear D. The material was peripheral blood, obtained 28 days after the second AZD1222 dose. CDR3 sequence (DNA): TGTGCCAGCAGCCAAGGGTTAACAGTCCTTATGAACACTGAAGCTTTCTTT. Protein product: CASSQGLTVLMNTEAFF.